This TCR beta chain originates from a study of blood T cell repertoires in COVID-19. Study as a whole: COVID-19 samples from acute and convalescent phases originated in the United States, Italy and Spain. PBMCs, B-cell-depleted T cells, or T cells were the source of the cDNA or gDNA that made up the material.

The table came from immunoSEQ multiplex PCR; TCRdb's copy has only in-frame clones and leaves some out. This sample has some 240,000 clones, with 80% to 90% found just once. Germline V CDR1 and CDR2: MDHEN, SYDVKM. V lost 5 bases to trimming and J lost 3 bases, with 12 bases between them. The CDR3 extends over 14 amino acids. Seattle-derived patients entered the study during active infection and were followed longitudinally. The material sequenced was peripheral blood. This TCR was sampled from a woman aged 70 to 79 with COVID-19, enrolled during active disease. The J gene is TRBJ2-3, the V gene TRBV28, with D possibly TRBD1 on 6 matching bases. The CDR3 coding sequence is TGTGCCAGCAGTCCCGGACAGACTACAGATACGCAGTATTTT. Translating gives CASSPGQTTDTQYF.